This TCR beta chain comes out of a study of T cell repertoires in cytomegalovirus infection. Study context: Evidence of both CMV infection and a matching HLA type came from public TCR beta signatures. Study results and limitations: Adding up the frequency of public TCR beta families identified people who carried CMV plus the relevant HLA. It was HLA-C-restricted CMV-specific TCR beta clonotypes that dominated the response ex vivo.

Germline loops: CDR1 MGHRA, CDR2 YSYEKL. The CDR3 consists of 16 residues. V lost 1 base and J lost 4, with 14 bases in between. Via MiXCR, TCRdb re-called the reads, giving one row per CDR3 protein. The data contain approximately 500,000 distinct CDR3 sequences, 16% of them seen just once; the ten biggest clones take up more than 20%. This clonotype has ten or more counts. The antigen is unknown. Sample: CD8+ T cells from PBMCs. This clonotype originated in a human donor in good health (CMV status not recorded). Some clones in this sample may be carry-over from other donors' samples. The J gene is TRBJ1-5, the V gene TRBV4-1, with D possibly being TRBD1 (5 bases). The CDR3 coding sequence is TGCGCCAGCAGCCAAGTGTCCACCAGGGAGAATCAGCCCCAGCATTTT. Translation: CASSQVSTRENQPQHF.